The table lists the clone carrying this TCR beta chain with many counts. Stated time point: blood at routine non-recurrence follow-up after resection. The sequenced material consisted of unsorted whole RNA from tumor, nontumor lung or frozen PBMC. TCRdb reprocessed the 5' RACE reads with MiXCR, giving one entry per CDR3 protein. The sample has 43,000 or so distinct CDR3 sequences, around 11% seen once; the top ten hold roughly 32%. The CDR3 has 14 amino acids. Germline V gene sequence: CDR1 SEHNR, CDR2 FQNEAQ (reference sequence). V was pared by 3 bases and J by 1 base, with 9 bases between. The data are from a study of spatial heterogeneity in lung cancer. Overall study context: Any follow-up PBMC samples that were available went on to be sequenced, and the median time to follow-up was two to three years after resection. Compared with alpha-chain sequences, beta-chain sequences were consistently detected in greater numbers. Raw reads showed each unique TCR and UMI combination turning up more than ten times on average.

Sequencing used PBMCs, obtained at follow-up. The clonotype was recovered from a male donor with early-stage non-small cell lung cancer. The chain has TRBV7-9 and TRBJ1-2; possibly TRBD1 for D (6 bases). The CDR3 region is CASSFTGINYGYTF. The CDR3 nucleotides are TGTGCCAGCAGCTTCACAGGGATTAACTATGGCTACACCTTC.